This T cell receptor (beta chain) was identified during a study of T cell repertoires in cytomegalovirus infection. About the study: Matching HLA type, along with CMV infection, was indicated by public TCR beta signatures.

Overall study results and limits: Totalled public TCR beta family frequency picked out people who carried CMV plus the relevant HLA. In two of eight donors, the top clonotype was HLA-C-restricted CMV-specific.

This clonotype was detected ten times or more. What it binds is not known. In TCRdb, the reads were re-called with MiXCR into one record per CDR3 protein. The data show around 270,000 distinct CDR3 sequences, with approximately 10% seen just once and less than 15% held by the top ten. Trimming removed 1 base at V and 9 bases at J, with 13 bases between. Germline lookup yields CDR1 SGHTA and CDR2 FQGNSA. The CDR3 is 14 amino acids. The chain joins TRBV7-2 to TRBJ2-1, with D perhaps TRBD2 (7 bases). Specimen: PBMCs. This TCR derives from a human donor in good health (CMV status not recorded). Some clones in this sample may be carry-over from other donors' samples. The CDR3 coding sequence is TGTGCCAGCAGCTTAGGGGTAGGGGGGGGTGAGCAGTTCTTC. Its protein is CASSLGVGGGEQFF.